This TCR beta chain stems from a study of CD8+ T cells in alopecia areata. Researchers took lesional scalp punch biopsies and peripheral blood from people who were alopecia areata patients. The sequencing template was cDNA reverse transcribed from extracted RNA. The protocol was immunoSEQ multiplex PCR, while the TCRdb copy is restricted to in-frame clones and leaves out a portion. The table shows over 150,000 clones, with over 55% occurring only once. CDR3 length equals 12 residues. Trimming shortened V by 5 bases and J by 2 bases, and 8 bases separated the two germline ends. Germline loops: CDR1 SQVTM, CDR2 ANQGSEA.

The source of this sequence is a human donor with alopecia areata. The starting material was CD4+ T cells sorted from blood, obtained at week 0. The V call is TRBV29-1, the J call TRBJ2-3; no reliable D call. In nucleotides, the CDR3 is TGCAGCGTTAGACTCCTCACAGATACGCAGTATTTT. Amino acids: CSVRLLTDTQYF.